This T cell receptor beta chain comes out of a study of human T cells and chemical hapten exposure. Overall study: DPC at 0.01% went onto the upper back in patch tests, read at 6 days.

The time point was: pre-sensitization, week 0. Sample treatment: therapeutic diphenylcyclopropenone sensitization with weekly scalp DPC. This clonotype showed up just a few times. TCRdb analysed the RACE reads with MiXCR anew, one entry per CDR3 protein. This table holds about 260,000 distinct CDR3 sequences, about 9.4% found once. Germline V gene sequence: CDR1 SQVTM, CDR2 ANQGSEA. This CDR3 is built from 13 residues. V shed 6 bases and J shed 0 bases, with 9 bases lying between them. The chain uses TRBV29-1 and TRBJ1-3, with D hard to call. The sequence derives from a woman aged 40 to 50 with alopecia areata. Some clones in this sample may be carry-over from other donors' samples. The specimen was whole blood, collected in connection with sensitization to the hapten diphenylcyclopropenone (DPC). CDR3 sequence (DNA): TGCAGCGTGGGGAAGAGCTCTGGAAACACCATATATTTT. Residues: CSVGKSSGNTIYF.